This paragraph reports one TCR beta chain. Authors' data handling: Amplifying reference gene primers gave estimates of nucleated cell counts. The table came from immunoSEQ multiplex PCR; TCRdb's copy has only in-frame clones and leaves some out. Clonal size and the V and J genes are those of that table, whereas D and trimming came from the DNA. The top ten clones hold roughly 2.3% of a sample with 200,000 to 300,000 clones, around 88% of them seen once. This specimen comes from a study of blood T cell repertoires in COVID-19. Germline V CDR1 and CDR2: MNHEY, SMNVEV (reference sequence). There are 14 residues in the CDR3. The V end was cut by 3 bases, the J end by 1 base, with 9 bases between.

Sequenced input: PBMCs or T cells enriched from blood (not recorded which). This clonotype was obtained from a woman between 40 and 55 years old with acute COVID-19. The V call is TRBV27, the J call TRBJ1-1; the D is unclear. CDR3 bases: TGTGCCAGCAGTTTCAGAACACCGAACACTGAAGCTTTCTTT. Translated: CASSFRTPNTEAFF.